A selection of T cell receptor beta chains follows, all from one sample in a study of human T cells and chemical hapten exposure. TCRdb re-analysed the RACE reads in MiXCR, keeping a single row per CDR3 protein. The sample records a few hundred thousand distinct CDR3 sequences, around 6% being singletons. The sample in question was whole blood, obtained in connection with sensitization to the hapten diphenylcyclopropenone (DPC). The receptors derive from a woman aged 18-29 years with alopecia areata. Some clones in this sample may be carry-over from other donors' samples. Each CDR3 is given with its conserved first and last residue. The D gene is left open where the match is weak. Not all rows give a size; the values are once, few, many and, for expanded clones, a class.

D	size	V	J	CDR3	DNA
-	few	TRBV7-2	TRBJ2-1	CASSFSTLVNNEQFF	TGTGCCAGCAGCTTTAGCACACTAGTAAACAATGAGCAGTTCTTC
TRBD2	many	TRBV29-1	TRBJ2-1	CSVAGLASYNEQFF	TGCAGCGTGGCGGGACTAGCCTCCTACAATGAGCAGTTCTTC
-	few	TRBV9	TRBJ2-1	CASSVRSGSSYNEQFF	TGTGCCAGCAGCGTACGGTCAGGGAGCTCCTACAATGAGCAGTTCTTC
-	few	TRBV6-1	TRBJ1-1	CASSESPELEAFF	TGTGCCAGCAGTGAAAGCCCAGAACTAGAAGCTTTCTTT
-	-	TRBV6-2/TRBV6-3	TRBJ1-2	CASSYGMYGYTF	TGTGCCAGCAGTTACGGGATGTATGGCTACACCTTC
TRBD2	-	TRBV4-3	TRBJ2-3	CASSQEERGGDTQYF	TGCGCCAGCAGCCAAGAAGAGCGGGGTGGCGATACGCAGTATTTT
TRBD1	-	TRBV29-1	TRBJ1-1	CSAVPGQGPVITEAFF	TGCAGCGCTGTCCCGGGACAGGGGCCTGTAATCACTGAAGCTTTCTTT
-	many	TRBV28	TRBJ1-1	CASTVDTEAFF	TGTGCCAGCACCGTAGACACTGAAGCTTTCTTT
TRBD1	many	TRBV6-5	TRBJ1-2	CASSYSGTGTFSNYGYTF	TGTGCCAGCAGTTACTCAGGGACAGGGACATTTTCTAACTATGGCTACACCTTC
TRBD1	few	TRBV2	TRBJ2-7	CASSRGAFGTGSHEQYF	TGTGCCAGCAGCAGGGGGGCTTTTGGGACAGGTAGCCACGAGCAGTACTTC
-	many	TRBV18	TRBJ2-7	CASSSGTSYEQYF	TGTGCCAGCTCATCCGGGACTTCGTACGAGCAGTACTTC
-	many	TRBV12-3/TRBV12-4	TRBJ2-7	CASSLASGVYNEQYF	TGTGCCAGCAGTTTAGCCTCAGGGGTGTATAACGAGCAGTACTTC
-	many	TRBV18	TRBJ1-2	CASSRGASYGYTF	TGTGCCAGCTCACGGGGGGCCTCCTATGGCTACACCTTC
-	many	TRBV6-2/TRBV6-3	TRBJ2-7	CASSRPPDPGEQYF	TGTGCCAGCAGTCGGCCGCCAGACCCTGGGGAGCAGTACTTC
-	many	TRBV6-5	TRBJ1-5	CASSPQGPNQPQHF	TGTGCCAGCAGTCCTCAGGGGCCGAATCAGCCCCAGCATTTT
TRBD2	few	TRBV20-1	TRBJ2-7	CSALKRGARYEQYF	TGCAGTGCTCTAAAGCGGGGGGCACGCTACGAGCAGTACTTC
-	few	TRBV12-3/TRBV12-4	TRBJ1-6	CASRPGSSSYNSPLHF	TGTGCCAGCAGACCCGGGTCGAGCTCCTATAATTCACCCCTCCACTTT